This TCR beta chain was observed in a study of OX40 agonist ivuxolimab in advanced cancers. Study context: Those enrolled were 80% to 85% male, with a mean age of around 58 years and ages from roughly 23 to 80. Earlier anti-PD-1, anti-PD-L1 or anti-CTLA-4 therapy was permitted; roughly 42% had received some.

Germline CDR1 and CDR2: LGHNA and YSLEER. Trimming removed 2 bases from V and 9 bases from J, with 14 bases in between. This CDR3 is 14 amino acids long. Only in-frame clones appear in the TCRdb table, and some are missing; sequencing was by immunoSEQ multiplex PCR. Seen here are fewer than 40,000 clones, roughly nine tenths observed once, and the top ten hold 0.9% to 0.95%. General observations from the study: Patients with a partial response at 0.1-3.0 mg/kg had among the lowest clonal expansion.

Individuals having autoimmune disease history or systemic immunosuppression were not enrolled. Regarding this clone: The antigen remains undetermined.

Material: CD4+ or CD8+ T cells sorted from blood, obtained in a trial of the OX40 agonist ivuxolimab. This TCR came from an adult with an advanced solid tumor such as melanoma, head and neck, liver or kidney cancer. The chain is built from TRBV4-3 and TRBJ2-1; D may be TRBD2 (5 bases). Written as DNA, the CDR3 is TGCGCCAGCAGCCAACTAGCAGTCCGGAGTGAGCAGTTCTTC. Its translation: CASSQLAVRSEQFF.